The TCR beta chain described here comes from a study of T cells after yellow fever vaccination. Researchers made TCR cDNA using 5'RACE template switching, and this step added a universal primer site and UMIs. From the 5' RACE reads, TCRdb called clonotypes with MiXCR, one entry per CDR3 protein. The sample yields a few hundred thousand distinct CDR3 sequences, roughly 12% seen once. Broader study findings: A small share of clonotypes appeared in both CD4 and CD8 compartments. Though it reached lower strength, the secondary response hit its peak faster, day 5 versus 15.

This clonotype was seen a handful of times. The antigen remains unidentified. This TCR was sampled from a man between 18 and 29 years old who received the YFV17D yellow fever vaccine. The sample consisted of PBMCs, taken on the day of the first yellow fever vaccination.

DNA of the CDR3: TGTGCCAGCAGCTTTACCGAGCATTATAATTCACCCCTCCACTTT. Translation gives CASSFTEHYNSPLHF. This sequence joins TRBV7-8 and TRBJ1-6; unclear D gene. The CDR3 totals 15 residues. Germline-derived CDR1 and CDR2 are SGHVS and FQNEAQ. The V end lost 3 bases, the J end lost 4 bases, and 10 bases lay between the germline ends.